This record looks at one TCR beta chain sequence and its context. Its binding antigen is unknown. There are no base qualities to consult, and no much larger clone falls within one base. The sample belongs to a study of graft-versus-host responses after intestinal transplantation listed by TCRdb under 2021. Regarding the complete study: The transplants that recipients received were multivisceral, liver-intestinal, or isolated intestinal. Every recipient was given anti-thymocyte globulin induction, then maintenance tacrolimus and steroids for around three years. Graft-versus-host and host-versus-graft alloreactive T cell clones were tracked in the graft, circulation and bone marrow after intestinal transplantation using bulk TCR-beta CDR3 sequencing. Alloreactive clones were identified by sequencing pre-transplant mixed lymphocyte reaction products and comparing these products with unstimulated pre-transplant donor and recipient T cells. The cohort enrolled about two dozen intestinal transplant recipients, one of whom was a retransplant, and 3 patients without pretransplant specimens were excluded. Donor T cell macrochimerism was defined as a peak of at least 4% donor T cells among recipient peripheral blood mononuclear cells. Rather than being sequenced by the commercial service, samples from three later patients were sequenced in-house on an Illumina MiSeq and processed with MiXCR. Study-wide findings and limitations: The relatively low number and heterogeneity of intestinal transplant patients limited the conclusions. High GvH to HvG T cell clonal ratios were observed in the allografts of patients with donor T cell macrochimerism. Early after transplant, peak levels of circulating GvH clones were associated with declines in HvG clones. GvH clones were detected in recipient bone marrow, and some of these GvH clones were observed earlier in ileal mucosa or blood, consistent with an intestinal mucosal origin.

Receptor libraries were prepared by the immunoSEQ multiplex PCR assay. For most patients, genomic DNA was isolated using the Qiagen DNeasy Blood and Tissue Kit and was shipped frozen to Adaptive Biotechnologies for TCR sequencing. High-throughput TCR-beta CDR3 sequencing of genomic DNA from most patients was performed by Adaptive Biotechnologies. The paper's data handling went like this. Adaptive's ImmunoSEQ software supplied the TCR sequencing data for 15 to 20 patients, while MiXCR and VDJtools were used to process three other patients. To correct CD4 versus CD8 sorting errors, sequences present in both subsets at a frequency ratio below 5:1 were removed. CDR3 nucleotide sequences shared by donor and recipient were removed because the origin of these sequences could not be assigned. Alloreactive clones required at least 2-fold expansion over unstimulated cells and minimum CFSE-low frequency of 0.002% (template counts) or 0.001% (read counts). Clones were considered mappable if detected in sequenced pre-transplant spleen, lymph node, or MLR CFSE-low populations of the donor or recipient. Cumulative frequency of alloreactive clones was calculated as a percentage of all sequences weighted by copy number. TCRdb re-hosts the immuneACCESS table, in-frame sequences only. Its copies lack some clones; in the studies checked, an unresolved V gene accounts for under half of them, and the cause for the rest is not known. The DNA gave D and trimming, while V, J and clone size come from that table. The sample table contains 95,000 to 110,000 clones; only one count was recorded for over 85% of them. Clones ranked in the top ten supply more than 0.9% of the sample.

The germline V gene gives CDR1 as SGDLS and CDR2 as YYNGEE. Its CDR3 holds 16 amino acids, cysteine through phenylalanine. Only the CDR3 DNA is retained, 48 bases long and in frame from the first base. Germline trimming amounts to 2 bases on V and 3 bases on J, with 6 as the count of junction bases outside the gene matches. Interpreted using the paper, the time point label stands for: cells obtained before transplantation from donor or recipient. CD3+CD4+ and CD3+CD8+ populations were FACS-sorted from unstimulated pre-transplant donor and recipient cells taken from spleen or lymph nodes. The sequenced sample was unstimulated CD8+ T cells sorted from spleen or lymph node cells, obtained before intestinal transplant. The V and J segments used are TRBV9 and TRBJ2-1; the junction holds 9 bases that match TRBD1. The receptor was isolated from a human donor who received an intestinal transplant. The CDR3 sequence is CASSVNRDRDYNEQFF. The sequenced DNA is TGTGCCAGCAGCGTCAACCGGGACAGGGACTACAATGAGCAGTTCTTC.